This T cell receptor beta chain was documented in a study of somatic mutations in cytotoxic T cells in rheumatoid arthritis. Assay: immunoSEQ multiplex PCR; the TCRdb copy retains only in-frame clones and omits some. The sample consists of approximately 20,000 clones, approximately 80% of them appearing once. The J segment lost 2 bases and the V segment lost 1 base, leaving 5 bases of the junction unmatched. Germline V gene data show CDR1 as SGHDT and CDR2 as YYEEEE. This CDR3 has 15 amino acids. The sequence came from a woman aged 45-65 years in good health. V gene TRBV5-6 combines with J gene TRBJ2-7; 8 positions match TRBD1. Material: CD8+ T cells sorted from blood. This CDR3 is CASSLSGGAPYEQYF. The CDR3 DNA reads as TGTGCCAGCAGCTTGTCAGGGGGCGCGCCCTACGAGCAGTACTTC. Full variable domain (remainder filled in from reference TRBV5-6 and TRBJ2-7): DAGVTQSPTHLIKTRGQQVTLRCSPKSGHDTVSWYQQALGQGPQFIFQYYEEEERQRGNFPDRFSGHQFPNYSSELNVNALLLGDSALYLCASSLSGGAPYEQYFGPGTRLTVT.